The 5 T cell receptor beta chains given below trace back to one sample, sequenced in a study of T cells after yellow fever vaccination (dated by TCRdb to between 2018 and 2021). The intended sense of this specimen's treatment or condition label: live attenuated yellow fever vaccine strain. To prepare the library, 5' RACE was applied. Sequencing was performed on an Illumina NovaSeq 6000. In-frame beta chains were kept once TCRdb had trimmed the public reads at Q25 with fastp and called clones with MiXCR. Records with the same CDR3 protein are collapsed into one entry carrying the most frequent genes and DNA. Counted in this sample were hundreds of thousands of distinct CDR3 sequences; under 20% of them appeared once. The ten largest clones capture 18% of the sample. The sample was PBMCs, taken before the yellow fever booster vaccination. These TCRs come from a man younger than 30 who received the YFV17D yellow fever vaccine.

This chain joins TRBV6-5 and TRBJ1-2; TRBD1 matches at 7 bases. The CDR3 loop spans 13 amino acids. Germline trimming cut 8 bases from V and 8 bases from J; bases unmatched to any gene: 11. CDR1 and CDR2 (germline): MNHEY, SVGAGI. In nucleotides, the CDR3 is TGTGCCAGCCGACGGATTAGGACAGGCGGCTACACCTTC. Translation: CASRRIRTGGYTF.

In this sample, this clonotype turned up many times. The chain has TRBV6-5 and TRBJ2-7; TRBD2 matches at 10 bases. CDR3 length: 15 residues. V gave up 5 bases and J gave up 1 base; unmatched junction bases: 5. Germline V CDR1 and CDR2: MNHEY, SVGAGI. The CDR3 sequence is CASSPSGGGSYEQYV. CDR3 coding DNA: TGTGCCAGCAGTCCTAGCGGGGGTGGTTCCTACGAGCAGTACGTC.

This clonotype was detected only a few times. The chain recombines TRBV5-1 with TRBJ1-1; 7 bases fit TRBD1. Germline V gene data show CDR1 as SGHRS and CDR2 as YFSETQ. Trimming took 1 base from V and 1 from J; bases not matched to a gene: 10. This CDR3 contains 17 residues. The CDR3: CASSLNLRDRANTEAFF. In DNA, the CDR3 is TGCGCCAGCAGCTTGAACCTACGGGACAGAGCGAACACTGAAGCTTTCTTT.

This clonotype occurred a few times. This sequence joins TRBV7-2 and TRBJ2-7; 10 nucleotides agree with TRBD1. CDR3 length equals 16 residues. V was clipped by 5 bases and J by 4 bases; unmatched bases: 11. CDR1 is SGHTA, CDR2 FQGNSA, per germline. The CDR3 protein is CASSQETGGKVYEQYF. Here the CDR3 DNA reads TGTGCCAGCAGCCAAGAGACAGGGGGCAAAGTGTACGAGCAGTACTTC.

This clonotype was seen a few times. The chain employs TRBV9 and TRBJ2-7, with 7 bases matching TRBD1. Trimming cost V 4 bases and J 3 bases; bases outside gene matches: 13. This CDR3 is 16 amino acids long. Germline V lookup: CDR1 SGDLS, CDR2 YYNGEE. The CDR3 bases are TGTGCCAGCAGCTCCCCAGAATGGGGACAGTACTACGAGCAGTACGTC. It specifies CASSSPEWGQYYEQYV.